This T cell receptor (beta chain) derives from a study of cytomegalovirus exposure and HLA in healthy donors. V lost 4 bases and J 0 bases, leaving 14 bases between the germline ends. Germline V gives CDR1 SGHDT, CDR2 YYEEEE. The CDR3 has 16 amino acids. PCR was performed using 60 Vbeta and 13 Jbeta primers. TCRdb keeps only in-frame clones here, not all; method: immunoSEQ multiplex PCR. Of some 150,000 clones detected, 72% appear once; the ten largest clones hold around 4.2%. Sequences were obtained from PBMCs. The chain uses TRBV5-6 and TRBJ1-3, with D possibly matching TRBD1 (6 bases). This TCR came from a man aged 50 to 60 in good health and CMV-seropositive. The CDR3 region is CASSELGQNSGNTIYF. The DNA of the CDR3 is TGTGCCAGCAGCGAACTAGGACAGAACTCTGGAAACACCATATATTTT.